Presented here are 17 T cell receptor beta chains from one specimen sequenced in a study of technical replicates of blood from a handful of donors. Libraries were prepared by immunoSEQ multiplex PCR; TCRdb keeps only in-frame clonotypes and omits some of them. The sample holds 91,000 or so clones, 95% seen once. The sequencing sample was made of T cells isolated from PBMCs. The receptors come from a human donor in good health.

This clone was seen a handful of times. V usage is TRBV2 and J usage is TRBJ2-7, with a weak D call TRBD2 (5 bases). Germline values: CDR1 SNHLY, CDR2 FYNNEI. CDR3 length: 15 residues. V was clipped by 4 bases and J by 2 bases, with 15 bases between them. CDR3 amino acids: CASSVGLLTPYEQYF. The CDR3 coding sequence is TGTGCCAGCAGTGTCGGACTCCTAACCCCCTACGAGCAGTACTTC. Filled out from reference TRBV2 and TRBJ2-7, the complete variable domain reads EPEVTQTPSHQVTQMGQEVILRCVPISNHLYFYWYRQILGQKVEFLVSFYNNEISEKSEIFDDQFSVERPDGSNFTLKIRSTKLEDSAMYFCASSVGLLTPYEQYFGPGTRLTVT.

This clone was counted a few times. V and J are TRBV6-6 and TRBJ1-1; D unclear. The V gene lost 8 bases and the J gene lost 0 bases, with 13 bases spanning the gap. Per germline, CDR1 MNHNY and CDR2 SVGAGI (reference sequence). The CDR3 sequence is 14 residues long. This chain's CDR3 is CASSKEVMNTEAFF. The CDR3 DNA reads as TGTGCCAGCTCCAAGGAGGTCATGAACACTGAAGCTTTCTTT.

The genes are TRBV19 and TRBJ2-1; 9 bases agree with TRBD2. Trimming removed 3 bases from V and 6 bases from J; junction bases left unmatched: 6. CDR1 and CDR2 from the germline V gene are LNHDA and SQIVND (reference sequence). There are 15 residues in the CDR3. This CDR3 reads CASSIPSGASNEQFF. CDR3 DNA sequence: TGTGCCAGTAGTATTCCTAGCGGGGCCTCCAATGAGCAGTTCTTC.

This rearrangement joins TRBV7-9 to TRBJ1-1; no definite D call. Trimming removed 0 bases from V and 3 bases from J, with 8 bases in between. Germline CDR1 is SEHNR and CDR2 is FQNEAQ (reference sequence). This CDR3 is 14 amino acids long. DNA for the CDR3: TGTGCCAGCAGCTTAGCCCTCAGTGACACTGAAGCTTTCTTT. Its protein product is CASSLALSDTEAFF.

V is TRBV4-1 and J is TRBJ2-3; 8 nucleotides line up with TRBD1. The trim removed 4 bases at V and 3 bases at J, leaving 6 bases unmatched. This CDR3 has 15 residues. CDR1 and CDR2 from the germline V gene are MGHRA and YSYEKL. The CDR3 DNA reads as TGCGCCAGCAGCCTCCGGGACAGGTCGACAGATACGCAGTATTTT. It specifies CASSLRDRSTDTQYF.

A few counts support this clone. This rearrangement joins TRBV7-9 to TRBJ1-1; D may be TRBD1 (6 bases). Germline V gene lookup returns CDR1 SEHNR and CDR2 FQNEAQ (reference sequence). This CDR3 contains 15 residues. V was cut by 6 bases and J by 3 bases, with 17 bases left in between. The CDR3: CASSTKQGVDTEAFF. The CDR3 DNA reads TGTGCCAGCAGTACGAAACAGGGCGTGGACACTGAAGCTTTCTTT.

The genes are TRBV5-4 and TRBJ2-6; 7 nucleotides line up with TRBD1. The CDR3 has 16 amino acids. Germline CDR1 and CDR2: SGHNT and YYREEE (reference sequence). Trimming cost V 2 bases and J 3 bases; bases outside gene matches: 5. The CDR3 spells CASSLPTGVGANVLTF. CDR3 bases: TGTGCCAGCAGCTTACCCACAGGGGTTGGGGCCAACGTCCTGACTTTC.

The chain uses TRBV5-1 and TRBJ1-3; 9 bases agree with TRBD1. Germline-derived CDR1 and CDR2 are SGHRS and YFSETQ. The length of the CDR3 is 16 residues. Trimming cost V 4 bases and J 4 bases; bases outside gene matches: 9. The DNA of the CDR3 is TGCGCCAGCAGCCCGCTACAGGGGGCGGCAGGAAACACCATATATTTT. Residues: CASSPLQGAAGNTIYF.

The chain is built from TRBV25-1 and TRBJ2-1; 8 bases fit TRBD2. This CDR3 comprises 14 residues. The V and J ends lost 7 bases and 8 bases, in that order; junction bases with no gene match: 10. Germline CDR1 is MGHDK and CDR2 is SYGVNS. In nucleotides, the CDR3 is TGTGCCAGCACCAGAGCGGGGGCCGTCGATGAGCAGTTCTTC. Translating it yields CASTRAGAVDEQFF.

The chain uses TRBV9 and TRBJ1-1; D call uncertain. V was trimmed by 0 bases and J by 0 bases, leaving 3 bases between them. The CDR3 is 13 residues long. Germline V gene lookup returns CDR1 SGDLS and CDR2 YYNGEE. DNA of the CDR3: TGTGCCAGCAGCGTAGTAGTGAACACTGAAGCTTTCTTT. This sequence encodes CASSVVVNTEAFF.

The genes are TRBV29-1 and TRBJ2-3, with 7 nucleotides matching TRBD1. There are 11 residues in the CDR3. V trimming: 7 bases; J trimming: 6 bases; junction bases outside the gene matches: 4. Germline V CDR1 and CDR2: SQVTM, ANQGSEA. The CDR3 protein is CSATRGDTQYF. For the CDR3, the DNA is TGCAGCGCCACCAGGGGGGATACGCAGTATTTT.

The chain links TRBV5-4 to TRBJ2-2, with unresolved D. The V gene lost 4 bases and the J gene lost 3 bases, with 4 bases spanning the gap. Germline CDR1 is SGHNT and CDR2 is YYREEE (reference sequence). CDR3 length equals 12 residues. In DNA form, the CDR3 reads TGTGCCAGCAGCCAGGACACCGGGGAGCTGTTTTTT. Its translation is CASSQDTGELFF.

Here the CDR3 DNA reads TGTGCCAGCAGCCTATACGAGGCGATTTCGGAGACCCAGTACTTC. Translating it yields CASSLYEAISETQYF. The V call is TRBV5-4, the J call TRBJ2-5; D is unresolved. Deletions cut 4 bases from V and 5 bases from J, with 18 bases between. The CDR3 runs 15 residues. CDR1 is SGHNT and CDR2 is YYREEE in the germline V gene (reference sequence).

This sequence joins TRBV6-1 and TRBJ2-3, with 11 bases lining up with TRBD2. This CDR3 has 14 residues. In germline, CDR1 is MNHNS, CDR2 SASEGT. With V trimmed by 6 bases and J by 7 bases, 6 bases remained unmatched. The CDR3 here is CASSVAGGPNTQYF. CDR3 sequence (DNA): TGTGCCAGCAGCGTAGCGGGAGGGCCGAATACGCAGTATTTT.

The chain employs TRBV6-6 and TRBJ2-7; D is ambiguous. The CDR3 runs to 12 residues. Trimming removed 5 bases at V and 3 bases at J, with 8 bases between. In germline, CDR1 is MNHNY, CDR2 SVGAGI (reference sequence). This chain's CDR3 is CASSPEVYEQYF. CDR3 sequence (DNA): TGTGCCAGCAGTCCCGAGGTCTACGAGCAGTACTTC.

The chain joins TRBV19 to TRBJ2-7, with 8 bases aligning to TRBD2. The CDR3 extends over 14 amino acids. J was trimmed by 3 bases and V by 7 bases; bases with no gene match: 8. Per germline, CDR1 LNHDA and CDR2 SQIVND (reference sequence). The CDR3 coding sequence is TGTGCCAGTAACCCTTCTGCGGGGGGCTACGAGCAGTACTTC. This translates into CASNPSAGGYEQYF.

The chain is built from TRBV5-1 and TRBJ1-6, with D perhaps TRBD1 (6 bases). V was shortened by 0 bases and J by 7 bases, with 17 bases between the two germline ends. CDR1 is SGHRS and CDR2 is YFSETQ in the germline V gene. The CDR3 has 17 residues. The chain's CDR3 is CASSLEVPGQRNSPLHF. The CDR3 DNA sequence: TGCGCCAGCAGCTTGGAGGTCCCGGGACAAAGAAATTCACCCCTCCACTTT.